This T cell receptor beta chain was identified during a study of identical twins. Using its own MiXCR run on the 5' RACE reads, TCRdb lists one record per CDR3 protein. The table lists 450,000 or so distinct CDR3 sequences, roughly 24% of them singletons, with 2.9% in the top ten. Trimming stripped 6 bases from V and 2 bases from J, with 13 bases between. The CDR3 runs 14 residues. Germline CDR1 and CDR2: SNHLY and FYNNEI. This sample also appeared in a second study, on T cells expressing NK-cell markers.

The sample taken for sequencing was CD4+ T cells sorted from blood. This receptor was identified in a woman aged 18-29 years in good health. This sequence joins TRBV2 and TRBJ2-5; D unclear. Here the CDR3 DNA reads TGTGCCAGCAGCGGACCGACCGATCAAGAGACCCAGTACTTC. This sequence encodes CASSGPTDQETQYF.